Described below is a single T cell receptor (beta chain) sequence and its context. The repertoire was sequenced with immunoSEQ multiplex PCR; TCRdb's copy has only in-frame clones and lacks some. The data contain 150,000 to 200,000 clones, 91% of them singletons. The sample originates from a study of control samples from healthy donors and cancer patients. There are 11 residues in the CDR3. Germline values: CDR1 SGHAT, CDR2 FQDESV (reference sequence). Trimming removed 3 bases at V and 8 bases at J, with 6 bases between. Sequencing was done on a sample of blood. The clonotype comes from a woman aged 25 to 45 in good health. The chain carries TRBV11-1 and TRBJ2-3; D gene unclear. The CDR3 region is CASSLLGTQYF. The CDR3, as DNA: TGTGCCAGCAGCTTGCTAGGTACGCAGTATTTT.